The clone carrying this TCR beta chain was counted at least ten times. The sample is drawn from a study of identical twins. The CDR3 has 14 residues. Germline V gene lookup returns CDR1 LGHDT and CDR2 YNNKEL (reference sequence). V was trimmed by 3 bases and J by 7 bases, leaving 13 bases between them. TCRdb called the 5' RACE reads again in MiXCR, with one record for every CDR3 protein. The data show under 250,000 distinct CDR3 sequences, about 13% seen once. All donors comprised healthy Caucasians. This sample was shared with a second study, whose subject was yellow fever vaccine responses in identical twins.

The sequence was collected from a woman in her late teens or twenties in good health. Specimen: memory (CD45RO+) T cells sorted from blood. The rearrangement uses TRBV3-1 and TRBJ2-4, with D maybe TRBD1 (6 bases). The CDR3 loop is CASSQIGTLNIQYF. CDR3 in DNA: TGTGCCAGCAGCCAGATTGGGACATTGAACATTCAGTACTTC.